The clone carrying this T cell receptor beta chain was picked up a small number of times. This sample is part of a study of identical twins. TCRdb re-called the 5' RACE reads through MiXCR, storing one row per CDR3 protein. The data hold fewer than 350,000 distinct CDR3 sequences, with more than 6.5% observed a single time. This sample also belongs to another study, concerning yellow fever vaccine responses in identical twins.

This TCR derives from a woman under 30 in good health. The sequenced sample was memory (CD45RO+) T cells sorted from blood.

The CDR3 is CASSLEGLSYEQYV. In DNA form, the CDR3 reads TGTGCCAGCAGCTTAGAAGGCCTATCCTACGAGCAGTACGTC. The rearrangement joins TRBV7-9 to TRBJ2-7, with no clear D. CDR3 length: 14 amino acids. The germline V and J ends were trimmed by 1 base and 1 base, with 8 bases remaining between them. Per germline, CDR1 SEHNR and CDR2 FQNEAQ (reference sequence).